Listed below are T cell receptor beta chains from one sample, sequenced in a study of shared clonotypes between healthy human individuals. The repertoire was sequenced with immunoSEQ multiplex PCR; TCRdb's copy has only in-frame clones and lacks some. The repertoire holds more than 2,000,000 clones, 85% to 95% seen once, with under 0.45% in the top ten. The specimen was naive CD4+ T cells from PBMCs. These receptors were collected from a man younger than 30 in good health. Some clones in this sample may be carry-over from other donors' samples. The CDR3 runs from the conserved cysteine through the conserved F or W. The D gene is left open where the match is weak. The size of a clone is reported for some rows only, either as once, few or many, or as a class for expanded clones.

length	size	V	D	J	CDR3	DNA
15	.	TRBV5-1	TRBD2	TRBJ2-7	CASSLGLAGFYEQYF	TGCGCCAGCAGCTTGGGACTAGCGGGGTTCTACGAGCAGTACTTC
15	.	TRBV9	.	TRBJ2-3	CASSPTPGRADTQYF	TGTGCCAGCAGCCCCACCCCGGGCAGGGCAGATACGCAGTATTTT
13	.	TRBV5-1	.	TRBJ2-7	CASSLVGPYEQYF	TGCGCCAGCAGCTTGGTTGGCCCTTACGAGCAGTACTTC
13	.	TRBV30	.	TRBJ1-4	CAWSSGPGEKLFF	TGTGCCTGGAGTTCCGGACCGGGTGAAAAACTGTTTTTT
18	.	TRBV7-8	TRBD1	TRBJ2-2	CASSLTIRTGRPIGELFF	TGTGCCAGCAGCCTCACTATCCGGACAGGGCGTCCGATCGGGGAGCTGTTTTTT
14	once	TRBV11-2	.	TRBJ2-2	CASSSSGYTGELFF	TGTGCCAGCAGCTCGAGCGGGTACACCGGGGAGCTGTTTTTT
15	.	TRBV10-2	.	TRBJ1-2	CASTTPEGTVYGYTF	TGCGCCAGCACCACCCCTGAGGGAACTGTCTATGGCTACACCTTC
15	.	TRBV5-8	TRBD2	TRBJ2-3	CASSLSSGDGDTQYF	TGTGCCAGCAGCTTGTCTAGCGGGGACGGAGATACGCAGTATTTT
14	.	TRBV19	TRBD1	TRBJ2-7	CASSRPGQGAEQYF	TGTGCCAGTAGTAGGCCGGGACAGGGGGCCGAGCAGTACTTC
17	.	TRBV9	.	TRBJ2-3	CASSVGRGALQADTQYF	TGTGCCAGCAGCGTAGGTCGGGGGGCCTTACAAGCAGATACGCAGTATTTT
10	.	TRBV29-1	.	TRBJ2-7	CSVGGGQQYF	TGCAGCGTTGGAGGGGGGCAGCAGTACTTC
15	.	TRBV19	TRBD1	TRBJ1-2	CASRAGTEGNYGYTF	TGTGCCAGTAGGGCGGGGACAGAGGGCAACTATGGCTACACCTTC
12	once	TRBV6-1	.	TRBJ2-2	CASTRRSGELFF	TGTGCCAGCACCAGACGTTCCGGGGAGCTGTTTTTT
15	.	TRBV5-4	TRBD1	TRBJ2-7	CASSSWTGNLYEQYF	TGTGCCAGCAGCTCTTGGACAGGGAATCTGTACGAGCAGTACTTC
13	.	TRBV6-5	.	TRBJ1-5	CASSYRTGQPQHF	TGTGCCAGCAGTTACCGGACGGGACAGCCCCAGCATTTT
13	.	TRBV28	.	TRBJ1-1	CASSNRAGVEAFF	TGTGCCAGCAGTAACCGGGCAGGGGTTGAAGCTTTCTTT
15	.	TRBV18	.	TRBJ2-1	CASSPQGGMVHEQFF	TGTGCCAGCTCACCACAGGGGGGAATGGTGCATGAGCAGTTCTTC
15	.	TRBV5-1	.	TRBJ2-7	CASSLLPSGEGEQYF	TGCGCCAGCAGCCTCCTACCCTCAGGTGAGGGCGAGCAGTACTTC
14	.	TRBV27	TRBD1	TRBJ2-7	CASRPGTGGYEQYF	TGTGCCAGCAGACCCGGGACAGGGGGCTACGAGCAGTACTTC
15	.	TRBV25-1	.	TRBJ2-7	CASSSGWKTPYEQYF	TGTGCCAGCTCCTCCGGGTGGAAGACCCCCTACGAGCAGTACTTC
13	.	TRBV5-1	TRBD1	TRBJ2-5	CASTGTGGETQYF	TGCGCCAGTACCGGGACAGGTGGGGAGACCCAGTACTTC
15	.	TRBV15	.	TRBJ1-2	CATSRGSARGYGYTF	TGTGCCACCAGCAGAGGGTCGGCCAGGGGCTATGGCTACACCTTC
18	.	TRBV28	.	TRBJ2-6	CASSLVPGIARGANVLTF	TGTGCCAGCAGTTTAGTTCCGGGAATCGCTCGTGGGGCCAACGTCCTGACTTTC
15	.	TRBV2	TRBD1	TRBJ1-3	CASSQQGAPGNTIYF	TGTGCCAGCAGTCAACAGGGGGCTCCTGGAAACACCATATATTTT
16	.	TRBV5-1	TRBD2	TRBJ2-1	CASSLFLAGGDNEQFF	TGCGCCAGCAGCTTGTTCCTAGCGGGAGGAGACAATGAGCAGTTCTTC
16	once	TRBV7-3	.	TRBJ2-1	CASRITGTGTSGPLFF	TGTGCCAGCAGGATAACCGGGACAGGAACTAGCGGGCCACTGTTCTTC
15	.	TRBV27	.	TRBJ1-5	CASSPQGYSNQPQHF	TGTGCCAGCAGTCCACAGGGCTATAGCAATCAGCCCCAGCATTTT
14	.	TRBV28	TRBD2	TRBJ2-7	CASRLADHSYEQYF	TGTGCCAGCAGGCTAGCGGACCACTCCTACGAGCAGTACTTC
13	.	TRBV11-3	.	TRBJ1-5	CASSPDRVEPQHF	TGTGCCAGCAGCCCAGATAGAGTCGAGCCCCAGCATTTT
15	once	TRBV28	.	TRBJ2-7	CASSPPGQVLYEQYF	TGTGCCAGCAGTCCTCCCGGGCAGGTACTCTACGAGCAGTACTTC
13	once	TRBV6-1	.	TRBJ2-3	CAGRVGPVDTQYF	TGTGCCGGCCGGGTGGGACCTGTAGATACGCAGTATTTT
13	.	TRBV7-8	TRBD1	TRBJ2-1	CASSLDRGDEQFF	TGTGCCAGCAGCCTAGACAGGGGCGATGAGCAGTTCTTC
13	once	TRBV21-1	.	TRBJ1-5	CASSNRQGQPQHF	TGTGCCAGCAGCAACCGACAGGGCCAGCCCCAGCATTTT
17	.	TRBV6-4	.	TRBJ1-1	CASSDFQLAARNTEAFF	TGTGCCAGCAGTGACTTTCAACTGGCAGCCAGGAACACTGAAGCTTTCTTT
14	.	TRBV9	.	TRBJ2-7	CASSVLDTGGEQYF	TGTGCCAGCAGCGTACTAGACACCGGGGGCGAGCAGTACTTC
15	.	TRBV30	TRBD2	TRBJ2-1	CAWSVVGLAFEEQFF	TGTGCCTGGAGTGTGGTGGGACTAGCCTTTGAGGAGCAGTTCTTC
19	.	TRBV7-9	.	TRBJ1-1	CASSFQTVRVGDINTEAFF	TGTGCCAGCAGCTTTCAAACCGTCAGGGTAGGGGACATCAACACTGAAGCTTTCTTT
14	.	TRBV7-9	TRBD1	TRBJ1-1	CASSFTGVGTEAFF	TGTGCCAGCAGCTTTACAGGGGTAGGTACTGAAGCTTTCTTT
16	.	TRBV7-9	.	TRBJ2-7	CASSQPTPARAGEQYF	TGTGCCAGCAGCCAGCCCACGCCCGCCAGGGCCGGGGAGCAGTACTTC
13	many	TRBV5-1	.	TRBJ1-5	CASSLDSNQPQHF	TGCGCCAGCAGCTTGGATAGCAATCAGCCCCAGCATTTT
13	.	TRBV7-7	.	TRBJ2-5	CASSRQRQETQYF	TGTGCCAGCAGCAGACAGCGTCAAGAGACCCAGTACTTC
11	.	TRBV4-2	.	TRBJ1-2	CASSQNYGYTF	TGTGCCAGCAGCCAAAACTATGGCTACACCTTC
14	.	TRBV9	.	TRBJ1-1	CASSPTPRGTEAFF	TGTGCCAGCAGCCCAACCCCACGGGGCACTGAAGCTTTCTTT